The entry that follows covers one T cell receptor beta chain sequence. What it recognizes is unknown. With a J-beta primer mix and a sample-barcoded 5' primer, a second PCR ran about 7 to 11 cycles. Each TCR beta cDNA got a 12-nucleotide random molecular identifier. TCRdb re-called the 5' RACE reads through MiXCR, storing one row per CDR3 protein. The data contain approximately 810,000 distinct CDR3 sequences, about 34% of them singletons. V lost 4 bases to trimming and J lost 0 bases; unmatched junction nucleotides: 10. The length of the CDR3 is 17 residues. Germline V lookup: CDR1 SGHKS, CDR2 YYEKEE (reference sequence). The data are from a study of blood T cells in healthy people across ages. Whole-study findings and limits: A conclusive naive versus antigen-experienced comparison was prevented by the unsorted PBMCs. Across the age range, TCR beta diversity per million T cells fell in a roughly linear way.

Sequencing input: blood. V gene TRBV5-5 combines with J gene TRBJ2-1, with TRBD1 identical over 7 bases. The sequence derives from a man between 18 and 35 years old in good health. CDR3 nucleotides: TGTGCCAGCAGCCCCCTGGACAGGCCACTCTCCTACAATGAGCAGTTCTTC. Residues: CASSPLDRPLSYNEQFF.